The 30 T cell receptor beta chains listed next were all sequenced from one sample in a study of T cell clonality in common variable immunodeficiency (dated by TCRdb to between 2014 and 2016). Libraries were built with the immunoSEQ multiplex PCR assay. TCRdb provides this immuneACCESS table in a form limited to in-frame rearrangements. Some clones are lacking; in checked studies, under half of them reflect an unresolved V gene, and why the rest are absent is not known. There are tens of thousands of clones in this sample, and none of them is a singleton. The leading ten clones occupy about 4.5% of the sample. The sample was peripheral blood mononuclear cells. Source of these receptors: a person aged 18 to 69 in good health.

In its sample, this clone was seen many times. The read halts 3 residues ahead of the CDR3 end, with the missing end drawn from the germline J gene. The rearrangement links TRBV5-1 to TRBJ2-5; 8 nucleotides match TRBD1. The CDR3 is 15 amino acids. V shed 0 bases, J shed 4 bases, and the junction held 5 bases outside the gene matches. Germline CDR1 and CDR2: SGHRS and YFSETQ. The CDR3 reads CASSLDGQGLETQYF. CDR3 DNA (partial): TGCGCCAGCAGCTTGGATGGACAGGGCCTAGAGACC.

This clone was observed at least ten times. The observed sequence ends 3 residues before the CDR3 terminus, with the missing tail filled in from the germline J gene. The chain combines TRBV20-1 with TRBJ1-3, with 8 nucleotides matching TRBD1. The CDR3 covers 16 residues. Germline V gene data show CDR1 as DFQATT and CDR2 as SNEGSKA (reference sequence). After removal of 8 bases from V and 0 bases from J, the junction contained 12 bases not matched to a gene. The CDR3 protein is CSIPRTGTLSGNTIYF. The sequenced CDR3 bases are TGCAGTATTCCCAGGACAGGGACTCTCTCTGGAAACACC.

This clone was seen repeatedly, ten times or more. The CDR3 protein is CASRAGNTGELFF. CDR3 bases read: TGCGCCAGCAGAGCGGGAAACACCGGGGAG. The chain carries TRBV4-1 and TRBJ2-2; 7 bases match TRBD2. The read terminates 3 residues before the CDR3 end, so the remaining end is supplied by the germline J gene. Germline-derived CDR1 and CDR2 are MGHRA and YSYEKL. This CDR3 is 13 amino acids long. J was trimmed by 2 bases and V by 6 bases; bases with no gene match: 0.

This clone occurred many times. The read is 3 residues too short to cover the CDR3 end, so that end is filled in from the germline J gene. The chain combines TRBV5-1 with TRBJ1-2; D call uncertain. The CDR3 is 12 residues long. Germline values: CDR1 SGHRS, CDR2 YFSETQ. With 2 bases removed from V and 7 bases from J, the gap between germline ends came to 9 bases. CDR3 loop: CASSLRGGGYTF. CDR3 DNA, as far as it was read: TGCGCCAGCAGCTTACGGGGAGGTGGC.

CDR3 DNA (partial): TGTGCCAGTAGTCCCCTGACAGTATCTGAA. Its protein product is CASSPLTVSE. The whole CDR3 is CASSPLTVSEAFF. V is TRBV19 and J is TRBJ1-1; perhaps TRBD1 as D (5 bases). The read terminates 3 residues before the CDR3 end, so the remaining end is supplied by the germline J gene. The CDR3 length is 13 residues. Germline V gives CDR1 LNHDA, CDR2 SQIVND (reference sequence). Trimming left V 5 bases short and J 6 bases short, with 13 bases between.

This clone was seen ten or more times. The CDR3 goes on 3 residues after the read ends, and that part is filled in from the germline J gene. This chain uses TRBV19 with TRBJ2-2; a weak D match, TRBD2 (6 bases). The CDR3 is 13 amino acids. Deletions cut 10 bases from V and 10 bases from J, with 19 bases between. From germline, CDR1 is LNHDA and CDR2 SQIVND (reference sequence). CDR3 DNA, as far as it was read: TGTGCCACCTCAGCGGGTGCTATCCCGGAG. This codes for CATSAGAIPE. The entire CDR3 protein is CATSAGAIPELFF.

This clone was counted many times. The sequenced part of the CDR3 DNA is TGTGCCAGCAGTCCCCTAGCGGGAGTTACCAATGAG. Amino acids: CASSPLAGVTNE. The complete CDR3 reads CASSPLAGVTNEQFF. V and J are TRBV28 and TRBJ2-1; 10 nucleotides agree with TRBD2. The read comes to an end 3 residues before the CDR3 does, leaving the germline J gene to fill in the end. J gave up 6 bases and V 5 bases, and 7 bases lay outside the gene matches. CDR1 and CDR2 (germline): MDHEN, SYDVKM. The CDR3 is made up of 15 amino acids.

CDR3 sequence: CSARLGYSNYGYTF. The covered CDR3 bases are TGCAGTGCTAGATTAGGTTACAGCAACTATGGC. The V and J genes are TRBV20-1 and TRBJ1-2; D not resolved. The read gets to within 3 residues of the CDR3 end, and the germline J gene fills in the rest. The CDR3 runs 14 residues. The germline gives CDR1 DFQATT, CDR2 SNEGSKA (reference sequence). Between the trimmed V and J ends, which lost 2 bases and 2 bases, there was a span of 12 bases.

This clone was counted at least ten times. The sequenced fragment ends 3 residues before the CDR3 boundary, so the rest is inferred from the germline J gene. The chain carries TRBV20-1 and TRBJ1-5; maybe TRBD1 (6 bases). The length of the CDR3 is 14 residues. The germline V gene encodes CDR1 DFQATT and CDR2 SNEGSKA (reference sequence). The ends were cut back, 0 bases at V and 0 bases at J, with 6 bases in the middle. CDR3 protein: CSAREGHSNQPQHF. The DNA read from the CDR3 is TGCAGTGCTAGAGAGGGACATAGCAATCAGCCC.

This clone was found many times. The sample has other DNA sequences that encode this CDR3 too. CDR3 DNA, as far as it was read: TGTGCCAGTAGTGCTGGACAGGACTACGAG. Translated, it gives CASSAGQDYE. The CDR3, in full, reads CASSAGQDYEQYF. The chain is built from TRBV19 and TRBJ2-7; 7 bases agree with TRBD1. The read falls 3 residues short of the CDR3 end, and the missing part is taken from the germline J gene. Trimming cost V 5 bases and J 3 bases; bases outside gene matches: 4. Germline CDR1 and CDR2: LNHDA and SQIVND (reference sequence). The length of the CDR3 is 13 residues. Supplemented by reference TRBV19 and TRBJ2-7, the full variable domain reads DGGITQSPKYLFRKEGQNVTLSCEQNLNHDAMYWYRQDPGQGLRLIYYSQIVNDFQKGDIAEGYSVSREKKESFPLTVTSAQKNPTAFYLCASSAGQDYEQYFGPGTRLTVT.

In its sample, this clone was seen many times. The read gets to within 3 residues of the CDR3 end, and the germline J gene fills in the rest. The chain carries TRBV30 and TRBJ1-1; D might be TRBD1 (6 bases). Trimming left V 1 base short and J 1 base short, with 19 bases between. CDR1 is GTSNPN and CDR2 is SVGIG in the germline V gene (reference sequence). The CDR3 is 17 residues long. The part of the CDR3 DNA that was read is TGTGCCTGGAGTGGCTGGGGCAGGGGAAAGAGGAACACTGAA. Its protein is CAWSGWGRGKRNTE. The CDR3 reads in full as CAWSGWGRGKRNTEAFF.

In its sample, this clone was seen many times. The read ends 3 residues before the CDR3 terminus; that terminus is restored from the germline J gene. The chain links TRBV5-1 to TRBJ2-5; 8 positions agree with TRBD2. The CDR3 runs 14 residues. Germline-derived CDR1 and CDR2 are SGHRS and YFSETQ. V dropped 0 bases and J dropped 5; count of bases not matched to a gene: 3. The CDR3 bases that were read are TGCGCCAGCAGCTTGGGACTAGCGAGCGAGACC. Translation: CASSLGLASET. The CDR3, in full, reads CASSLGLASETQYF.

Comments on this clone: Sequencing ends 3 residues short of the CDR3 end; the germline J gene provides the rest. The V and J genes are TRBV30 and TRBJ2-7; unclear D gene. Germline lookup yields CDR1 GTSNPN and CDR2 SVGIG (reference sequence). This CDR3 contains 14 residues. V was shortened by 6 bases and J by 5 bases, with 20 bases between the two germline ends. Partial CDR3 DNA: TGTGCCTGCCCTCATCCCCAGAACCTGGACGAG. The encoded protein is CACPHPQNLDE. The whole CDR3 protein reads CACPHPQNLDEQYF.

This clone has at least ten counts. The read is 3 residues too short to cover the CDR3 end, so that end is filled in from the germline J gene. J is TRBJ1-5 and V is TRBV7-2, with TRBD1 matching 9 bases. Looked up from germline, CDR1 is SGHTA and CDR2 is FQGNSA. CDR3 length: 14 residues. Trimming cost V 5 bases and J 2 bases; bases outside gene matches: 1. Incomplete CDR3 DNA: TGTGCCAGCAGCCGGGACAGGGGCAATCAGCCC. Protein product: CASSRDRGNQP. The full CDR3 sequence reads CASSRDRGNQPQHF.

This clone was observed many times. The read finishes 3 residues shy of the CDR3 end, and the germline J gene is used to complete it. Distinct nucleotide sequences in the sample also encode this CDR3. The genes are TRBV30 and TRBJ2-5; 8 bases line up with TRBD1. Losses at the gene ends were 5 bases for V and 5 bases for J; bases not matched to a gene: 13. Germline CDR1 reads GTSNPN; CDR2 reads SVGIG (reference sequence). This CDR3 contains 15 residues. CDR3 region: CAWGGQGARWETQYF. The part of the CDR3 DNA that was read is TGTGCCTGGGGGGGGCAGGGGGCGAGATGGGAGACC.

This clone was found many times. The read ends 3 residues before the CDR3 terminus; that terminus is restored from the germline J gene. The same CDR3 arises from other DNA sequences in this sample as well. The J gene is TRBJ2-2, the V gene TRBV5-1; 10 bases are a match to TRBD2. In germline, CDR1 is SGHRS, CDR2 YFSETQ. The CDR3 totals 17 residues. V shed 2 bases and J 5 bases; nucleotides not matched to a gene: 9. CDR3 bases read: TGCGCCAGCAGCTTAGGGAATACGGGACTAGCGACCGGGGAG. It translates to CASSLGNTGLATGE. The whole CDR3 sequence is CASSLGNTGLATGELFF.

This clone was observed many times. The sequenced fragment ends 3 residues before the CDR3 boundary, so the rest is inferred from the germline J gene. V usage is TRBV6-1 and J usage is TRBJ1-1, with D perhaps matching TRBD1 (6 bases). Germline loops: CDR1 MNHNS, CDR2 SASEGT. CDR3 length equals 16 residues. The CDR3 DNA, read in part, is TGTGCCAGCAGTGAAGCGCTTCAGGGGAGAGGGGGAGAA. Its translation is CASSEALQGRGGE. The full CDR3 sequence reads CASSEALQGRGGEAFF.

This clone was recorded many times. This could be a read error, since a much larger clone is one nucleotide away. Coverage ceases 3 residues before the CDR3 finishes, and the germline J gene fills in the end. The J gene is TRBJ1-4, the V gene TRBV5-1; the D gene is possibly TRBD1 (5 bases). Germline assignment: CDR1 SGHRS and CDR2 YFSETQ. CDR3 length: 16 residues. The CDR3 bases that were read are TGCGCCAGCAGCTTGGGTGGCGGCTCTGGGGCCAACGTA. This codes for CASSLGGGSGANV. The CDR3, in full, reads CASSLGGGSGANVLFF.

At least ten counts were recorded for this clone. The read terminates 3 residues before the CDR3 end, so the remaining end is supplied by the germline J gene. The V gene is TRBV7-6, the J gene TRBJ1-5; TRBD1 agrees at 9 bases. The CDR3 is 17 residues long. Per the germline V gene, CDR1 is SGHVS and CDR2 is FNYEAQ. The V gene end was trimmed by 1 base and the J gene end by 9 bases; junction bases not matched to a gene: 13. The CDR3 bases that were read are TGTGCCAGCAGCTTAGAGGGTCGGGACAGGGCTTGGGGGCCC. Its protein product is CASSLEGRDRAWGP. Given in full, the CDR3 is CASSLEGRDRAWGPQHF.

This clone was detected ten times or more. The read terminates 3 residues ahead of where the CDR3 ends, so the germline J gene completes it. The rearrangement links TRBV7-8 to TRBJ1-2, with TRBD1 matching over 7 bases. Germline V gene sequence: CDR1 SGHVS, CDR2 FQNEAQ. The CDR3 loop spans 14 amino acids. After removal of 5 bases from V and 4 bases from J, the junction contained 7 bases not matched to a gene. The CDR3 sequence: CASSQGQDAYGYTF. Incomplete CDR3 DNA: TGTGCCAGCAGCCAAGGACAGGACGCCTATGGC.

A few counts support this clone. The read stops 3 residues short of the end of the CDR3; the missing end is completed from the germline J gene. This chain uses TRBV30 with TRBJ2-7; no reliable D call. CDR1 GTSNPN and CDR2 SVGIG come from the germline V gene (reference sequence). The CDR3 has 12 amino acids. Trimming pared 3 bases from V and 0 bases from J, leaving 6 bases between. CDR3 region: CAWSRDSYEQYF. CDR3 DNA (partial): TGTGCCTGGAGCCGCGACTCCTACGAG.

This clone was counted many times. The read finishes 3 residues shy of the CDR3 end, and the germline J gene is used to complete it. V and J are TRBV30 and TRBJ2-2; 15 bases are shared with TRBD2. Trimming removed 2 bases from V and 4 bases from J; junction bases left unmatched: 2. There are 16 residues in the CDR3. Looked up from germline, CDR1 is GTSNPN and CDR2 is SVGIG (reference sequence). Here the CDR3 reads CAWSRGLAGGTGELFF. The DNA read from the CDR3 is TGTGCCTGGAGTAGGGGACTAGCGGGAGGCACCGGGGAG. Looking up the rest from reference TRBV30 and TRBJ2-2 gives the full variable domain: SQTIHQWPATLVQPVGSPLSLECTVEGTSNPNLYWYRQAAGRGLQLLFYSVGIGQISSEVPQNLSASRPQDRQFILSSKKLLLSDSGFYLCAWSRGLAGGTGELFFGEGSRLTVL.

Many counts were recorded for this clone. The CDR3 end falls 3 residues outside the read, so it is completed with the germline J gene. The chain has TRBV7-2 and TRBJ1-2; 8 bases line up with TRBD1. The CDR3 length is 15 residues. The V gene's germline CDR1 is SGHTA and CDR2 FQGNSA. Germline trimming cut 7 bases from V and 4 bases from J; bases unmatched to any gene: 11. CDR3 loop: CASTSRQGLSYGYTF. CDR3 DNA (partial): TGTGCCAGCACCAGCAGACAGGGGCTATCCTATGGC.

The sequenced CDR3 bases are TGTGCCAGTAGAGGGCAGGCTTCCATCAATCAGCCG. This encodes CASRGQASINQP. The whole CDR3 sequence is CASRGQASINQPQYF. The V and J genes are TRBV19 and TRBJ2-3; no firm D call. From the germline J gene comes the end of the CDR3, since the read stops 3 residues before it. The CDR3 consists of 15 residues. In germline, CDR1 is LNHDA, CDR2 SQIVND (reference sequence).

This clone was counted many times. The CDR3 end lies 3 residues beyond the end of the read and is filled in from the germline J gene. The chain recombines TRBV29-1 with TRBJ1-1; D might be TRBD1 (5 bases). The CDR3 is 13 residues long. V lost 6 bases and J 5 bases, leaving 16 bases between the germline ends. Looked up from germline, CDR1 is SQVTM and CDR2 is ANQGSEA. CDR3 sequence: CSVADITGTEAFF. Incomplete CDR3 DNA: TGCAGCGTCGCGGACATCACCGGGACTGAA.

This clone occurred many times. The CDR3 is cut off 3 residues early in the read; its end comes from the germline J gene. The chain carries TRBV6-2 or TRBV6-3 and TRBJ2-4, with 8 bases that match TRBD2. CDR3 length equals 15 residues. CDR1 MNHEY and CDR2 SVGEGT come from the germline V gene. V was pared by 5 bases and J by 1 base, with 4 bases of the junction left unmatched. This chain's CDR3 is CASSPGGVAKNIQYF. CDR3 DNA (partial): TGTGCCAGCAGTCCGGGGGGGGTGGCCAAAAACATT.

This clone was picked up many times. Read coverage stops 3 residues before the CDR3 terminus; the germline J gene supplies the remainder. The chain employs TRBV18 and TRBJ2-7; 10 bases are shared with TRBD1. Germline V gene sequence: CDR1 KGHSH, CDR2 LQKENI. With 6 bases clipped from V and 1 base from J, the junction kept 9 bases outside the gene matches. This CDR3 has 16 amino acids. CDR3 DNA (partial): TGTGCCAGCTCGCGAAACGAGGGACAGGGGTCCTACGAG. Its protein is CASSRNEGQGSYE. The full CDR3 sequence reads CASSRNEGQGSYEQYF. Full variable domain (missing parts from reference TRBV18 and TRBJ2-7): NAGVMQNPRHLVRRRGQEARLRCSPMKGHSHVYWYRQLPEEGLKFMVYLQKENIIDESGMPKERFSAEFPKEGPSILRIQQVVRGDSAAYFCASSRNEGQGSYEQYFGPGTRLTVT.

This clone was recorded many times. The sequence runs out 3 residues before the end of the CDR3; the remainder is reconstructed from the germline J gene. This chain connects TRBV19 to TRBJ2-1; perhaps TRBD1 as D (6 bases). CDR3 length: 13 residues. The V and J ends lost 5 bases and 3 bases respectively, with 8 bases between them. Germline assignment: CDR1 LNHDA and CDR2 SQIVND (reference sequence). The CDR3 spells CASSADSYNEQFF. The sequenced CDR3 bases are TGTGCCAGTAGTGCGGACAGCTACAATGAG.

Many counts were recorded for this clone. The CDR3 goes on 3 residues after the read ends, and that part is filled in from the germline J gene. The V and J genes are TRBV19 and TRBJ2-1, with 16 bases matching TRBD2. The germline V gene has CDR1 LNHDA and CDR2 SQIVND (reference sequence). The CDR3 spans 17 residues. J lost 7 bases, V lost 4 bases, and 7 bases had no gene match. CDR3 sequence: CASSNPGLAGGRNEQFF. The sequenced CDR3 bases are TGTGCCAGTAGTAACCCGGGACTAGCGGGAGGGCGGAATGAG.

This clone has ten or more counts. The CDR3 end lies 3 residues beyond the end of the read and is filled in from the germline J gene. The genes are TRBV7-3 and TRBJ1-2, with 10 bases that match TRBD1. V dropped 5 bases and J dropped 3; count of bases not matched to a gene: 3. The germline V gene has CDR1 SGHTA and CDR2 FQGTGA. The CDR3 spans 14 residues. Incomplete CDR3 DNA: TGTGCCAGCAGCCCGGGGACAGGGGACTATGGC. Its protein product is CASSPGTGDYG. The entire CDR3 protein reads CASSPGTGDYGYTF. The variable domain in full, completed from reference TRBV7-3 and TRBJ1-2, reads GAGVSQTPSNKVTEKGKYVELRCDPISGHTALYWYRQSLGQGPEFLIYFQGTGAADDSGLPNDRFFAVRPEGSVSTLKIQRTERGDSAVYLCASSPGTGDYGYTFGSGTRLTVV.